This T cell receptor (beta chain) was sequenced during a study of T cell changes during pregnancy in multiple sclerosis. This table comes from immunoSEQ multiplex PCR, and its TCRdb copy is limited to in-frame clones, with some not included. The sample lists 65,000 to 70,000 clones, approximately 92% occurring once. CDR3 length equals 16 residues. Looked up from germline, CDR1 is SGHDN and CDR2 is FVKESK. The V gene lost 2 bases and the J gene lost 0 bases, with 13 bases spanning the gap. This TCR was sampled from a female donor in good health, enrolled as a control in a pregnancy study. The source material was peripheral blood, sampled in the third trimester of pregnancy. The rearrangement links TRBV14 to TRBJ1-1; weak D call: TRBD1 (6 bases). The CDR3 loop is CASSQTWGPMNTEAFF. In DNA, the CDR3 is TGTGCCAGCAGCCAAACATGGGGGCCGATGAACACTGAAGCTTTCTTT.